These 16 T cell receptor beta chains were sequenced from one sample in a study of blood T cell repertoires in COVID-19. Some clones are missing from TCRdb's copy, which holds only in-frame ones; the method was immunoSEQ multiplex PCR. The sample holds some 250,000 clones, approximately 86% seen once. The sequencing input was peripheral blood. The receptors here all came from a man under 40 with active or convalescent COVID-19.

The genes are TRBV6-4 and TRBJ2-3, with 7 bases that match TRBD2. The CDR3 totals 14 residues. Trimming at V came to 4 bases and at J to 0 bases, leaving 1 base not matched to a gene. CDR1 MRHNA and CDR2 SNTAGT come from the germline V gene. DNA for the CDR3: TGTGCCAGCAGTGTTAGCGGGAGCACAGATACGCAGTATTTT. It encodes CASSVSGSTDTQYF.

This sequence joins TRBV27 and TRBJ2-2; 7 bases line up with TRBD1. Trimming removed 6 bases from V and 8 bases from J; junction bases left unmatched: 9. The V gene's germline CDR1 is MNHEY and CDR2 SMNVEV (reference sequence). The CDR3 is 14 amino acids. CDR3 nucleotide sequence: TGTGCCAGCAGGGACCGACAGGGCGTAGGGGAGCTGTTTTTT. Encoded protein: CASRDRQGVGELFF.

The gene calls are TRBV6-4 and TRBJ2-1; 11 bases agree with TRBD2. Trimming at V came to 4 bases and at J to 9 bases, leaving 11 bases not matched to a gene. The V gene's germline CDR1 is MRHNA and CDR2 SNTAGT. This CDR3 is 16 amino acids long. CDR3 bases: TGTGCCAGCAGTGCAGCGATAGCGGGGGGGTTCATTGAGCAGTTCTTC. Residues: CASSAAIAGGFIEQFF.

The rearrangement joins TRBV2 to TRBJ1-6, with 8 bases aligning to TRBD1. The CDR3 spans 15 residues. Unmatched junction bases numbered 7, after V lost 3 bases and J lost 9 bases. In germline, CDR1 is SNHLY, CDR2 FYNNEI. The CDR3 loop is CASSELTGDLSPLHF. CDR3 sequence (DNA): TGTGCCAGCAGTGAGCTGACAGGGGATCTTTCACCCCTCCACTTT.

The genes are TRBV19 and TRBJ1-4; 8 nucleotides match TRBD1. The CDR3 totals 15 residues. After removal of 5 bases from V and 7 bases from J, the junction contained 9 bases not matched to a gene. Germline values: CDR1 LNHDA, CDR2 SQIVND (reference sequence). CDR3 DNA sequence: TGTGCCAGTAGTGCCCTCAGGGGGCGCGCTGAAAAACTGTTTTTT. It is translated as CASSALRGRAEKLFF.

The V call is TRBV2, the J call TRBJ2-7, with 8 bases fitting TRBD2. The V segment lost 3 bases and the J segment 2 bases; nucleotides outside the gene matches: 6. Germline CDR1 is SNHLY and CDR2 is FYNNEI. The CDR3 length is 15 residues. The CDR3 sequence is CASSEISGEAYEQYF. For the CDR3, the DNA is TGTGCCAGCAGTGAGATTAGCGGGGAGGCCTACGAGCAGTACTTC. Drawing the rest from reference TRBV2 and TRBJ2-7, the complete variable domain is EPEVTQTPSHQVTQMGQEVILRCVPISNHLYFYWYRQILGQKVEFLVSFYNNEISEKSEIFDDQFSVERPDGSNFTLKIRSTKLEDSAMYFCASSEISGEAYEQYFGPGTRLTVT.

This clone was seen only a few times. CDR3 DNA sequence: TGCGCCAGCAGCCCGAGCGGGGGGGCCGATGAAAAACTGTTTTTT. It translates to CASSPSGGADEKLFF. The rearrangement joins TRBV4-1 to TRBJ1-4, with D perhaps TRBD1 (6 bases). The CDR3 totals 15 residues. From germline, CDR1 is MGHRA and CDR2 YSYEKL. V lost 4 bases and J 6 bases, leaving 15 bases between the germline ends.

The chain combines TRBV6-4 with TRBJ2-7, with TRBD1 as a possible D gene (5 bases). V gave up 0 bases and J gave up 2 bases, with 11 bases separating them. CDR1 MRHNA and CDR2 SNTAGT come from the germline V gene. This CDR3 is 15 amino acids long. The CDR3 DNA reads as TGTGCCAGCAGTGACTCGCCAGGGCCAGCCTACGAGCAGTACTTC. Amino acid sequence: CASSDSPGPAYEQYF.

The chain combines TRBV5-6 with TRBJ2-1; unclear D gene. Per germline, CDR1 SGHDT and CDR2 YYEEEE. V shed 0 bases and J shed 4 bases, with 11 bases lying between them. CDR3 length: 15 residues. DNA of the CDR3: TGTGCCAGCAGCTTGGTTCCAGGCGTATACAATGAGCAGTTCTTC. Translation: CASSLVPGVYNEQFF.

This clone was detected once. This sequence joins TRBV3-1 (or the pseudogene TRBV3-2) and TRBJ1-1; D remains unclear. V gave up 1 base and J gave up 4 bases, with 16 bases separating them. This CDR3 contains 16 residues. CDR1 is LGHDT and CDR2 is YNNKEL in the germline V gene (reference sequence). CDR3 protein: CASSQVILGSGTEAFF. The DNA for the CDR3 is TGTGCCAGCAGCCAAGTGATTCTGGGGAGCGGCACTGAAGCTTTCTTT.

The chain is built from TRBV11-2 and TRBJ2-2; 9 bases fit TRBD2. The V gene's germline CDR1 is SGHAT and CDR2 FQNNGV. There are 19 residues in the CDR3. The junction had 9 bases not matched to a gene; V was cut back by 1 base and J by 0 bases. The CDR3 bases are TGTGCCAGCAGCTTAGTGGCGGGGGGGTACAACTCGAACACCGGGGAGCTGTTTTTT. This gives the protein CASSLVAGGYNSNTGELFF.

This sequence joins TRBV19 and TRBJ1-3; 7 positions match TRBD1. Trimming at V came to 6 bases and at J to 6 bases, leaving 11 bases not matched to a gene. Germline CDR1 and CDR2: LNHDA and SQIVND (reference sequence). CDR3 length equals 15 residues. DNA of the CDR3: TGTGCCAGTAGCAACCGGGACAGACTACAAAACACCATATATTTT. This sequence encodes CASSNRDRLQNTIYF.

This chain joins TRBV5-1 and TRBJ2-2, with 8 positions matching TRBD2. The CDR3 consists of 16 residues. Looked up from germline, CDR1 is SGHRS and CDR2 is YFSETQ. The junction had 7 bases not matched to a gene; V was cut back by 4 bases and J by 2 bases. The CDR3 DNA is TGCGCCAGCAGCCCGACGGGGGGGCTTAACACCGGGGAGCTGTTTTTT. Amino acid sequence: CASSPTGGLNTGELFF.

In its sample, this clone was seen a few times. The chain recombines TRBV7-2 with TRBJ2-2; the match to TRBD1 covers 9 bases. CDR1 is SGHTA and CDR2 is FQGNSA in the germline V gene. This CDR3 region has 18 residues. Unmatched junction bases numbered 12, after V lost 1 base and J lost 6 bases. CDR3 loop: CASSLVYWDRVSAGELFF. CDR3 DNA: TGTGCCAGCAGCTTAGTCTATTGGGACAGGGTGAGCGCCGGGGAGCTGTTTTTT.

J is TRBJ2-3 and V is TRBV29-1; 14 bases are a match to TRBD2. The V segment lost 7 bases and the J segment 4 bases; nucleotides outside the gene matches: 10. The CDR3 is 16 residues long. CDR1 is SQVTM and CDR2 is ANQGSEA in the germline V gene. CDR3 DNA sequence: TGCAGCGAGACTAGCGGGGGGGCGTTCGGGTCAGATACGCAGTATTTT. As protein: CSETSGGAFGSDTQYF.

V and J are TRBV18 and TRBJ1-4; D ambiguous. Trimming took off 2 bases at V and 4 bases at J, with 17 bases between the two ends. Per the germline V gene, CDR1 is KGHSH and CDR2 is LQKENI. The CDR3 loop spans 17 amino acids. The CDR3 DNA is TGTGCCAGCTCACCAATATCAGTGTCAGGTGATAATGAAAAACTGTTTTTT. Its protein product is CASSPISVSGDNEKLFF.